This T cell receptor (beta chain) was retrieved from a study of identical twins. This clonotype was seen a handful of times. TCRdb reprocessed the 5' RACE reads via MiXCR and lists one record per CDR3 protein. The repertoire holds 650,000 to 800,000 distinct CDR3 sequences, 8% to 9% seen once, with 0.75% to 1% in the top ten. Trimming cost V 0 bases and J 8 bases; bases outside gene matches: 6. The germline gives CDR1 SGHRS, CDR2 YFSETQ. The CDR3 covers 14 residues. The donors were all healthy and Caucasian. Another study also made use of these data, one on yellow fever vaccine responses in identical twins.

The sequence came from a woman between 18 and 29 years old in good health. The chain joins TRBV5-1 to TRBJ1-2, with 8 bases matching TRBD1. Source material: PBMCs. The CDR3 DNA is TGCGCCAGCAGCTTGGTGACAGGGACAGGCGGCTACACCTTC. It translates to CASSLVTGTGGYTF.